The following is a T cell receptor beta chain sequence with its context. Its antigen is unidentified. These data come from a study of a mutant IDH1 vaccine in newly diagnosed glioma. Study-level information: Before enrollment, the patients had been treated with radiotherapy alone, temozolomide alone, or both together. Most of them had received both. The study's findings and limits: Pseudoprogression seemed unlinked to shifts in top peripheral T cell clonotypes.

Time point indicated: week 5, during vaccination. In every dose of vaccine, 300 ug of mutant IDH1 20-mer peptide was given alongside topical imiquimod. Assay: immunoSEQ multiplex PCR; the TCRdb copy retains only in-frame clones and omits some. The table lists 50,000 to 65,000 clones, over 70% of them singletons. V lost 7 bases and J lost 9; bases outside the gene matches: 9. CDR1 MNHNS and CDR2 SASEGT come from the germline V gene. This CDR3 is built from 14 residues. This chain uses TRBV6-1 with TRBJ2-4; 10 bases are shared with TRBD1. This receptor was obtained from a young man with glioma. Sequenced here: PBMCs, sampled from a glioma patient whose treatment included an IDH1 peptide vaccine. The CDR3 sequence is CASNNRDRGAIQYF. The CDR3 nucleotides read TGTGCCAGCAACAACCGGGACAGGGGTGCCATTCAGTACTTC.